The rows below give T cell receptor beta chains drawn from one sample of a study of T cells in Graves' hyperthyroidism and ophthalmopathy. TCRdb re-analysed the multiplex PCR reads in MiXCR, keeping a single row per CDR3 protein. The sample comprises 380,000 or so distinct CDR3 sequences, over 11% of which are singletons, and 20% to 25% rests with the top ten. Sequences were obtained from blood. These receptors all come from a woman in her twenties or thirties with Graves' hyperthyroidism. Both conserved end residues are part of each CDR3. D genes are given only for firm matches. Clone sizes are given selectively: once, few, many, or a class where the clone is expanded.

J gene	clone size	D gene	V gene	CDR3 protein	CDR3 DNA
TRBJ1-2	many	TRBD1	TRBV11-1	CASSQDRDGYGYTF	TGTGCCAGCAGCCAGGACAGGGACGGCTATGGCTACACCTTC
TRBJ2-1	NA	NA	TRBV3-1	CASSQEYSYQFF	TGTGCCAGCAGCCAAGAATACTCCTACCAGTTCTTC
TRBJ2-2	few	TRBD1	TRBV19	CASSIPGGTGVSGELFF	TGTGCCAGTAGTATACCAGGAGGGACAGGGGTCTCCGGGGAGCTGTTTTTT
TRBJ1-2	many	TRBD1	TRBV7-2	CASSYQGQNYGYTF	TGTGCCAGCAGCTACCAGGGACAGAACTATGGCTACACCTTC
TRBJ2-3	NA	NA	TRBV9	CASSAQLATYTDTQYF	TGTGCCAGCAGCGCCCAACTGGCGACATACACAGATACGCAGTATTTT
TRBJ2-1	NA	TRBD1	TRBV7-2	CASSTVRGTVNEQFF	TGTGCCAGCAGCACCGTCAGGGGGACCGTCAATGAGCAGTTCTTC
TRBJ1-1	NA	NA	TRBV28	CASSPISSRDEEAFF	TGTGCCAGCAGTCCGATCTCCAGCCGGGACGAGGAAGCTTTCTTT
TRBJ1-2	few	NA	TRBV24-1	CAIGWGEDGYGYTF	TGTGCCATCGGGTGGGGGGAAGATGGCTATGGCTACACCTTC
TRBJ2-7	NA	NA	TRBV27	CASSLDSGLADYEQYF	TGTGCCAGCAGTTTGGATTCGGGGCTAGCCGACTACGAGCAGTACTTC
TRBJ2-7	many	NA	TRBV11-2	CASSQVGVPSVEQYF	TGTGCCAGCAGCCAGGTGGGAGTTCCTAGCGTGGAGCAGTACTTC
TRBJ2-1	many	TRBD2	TRBV20-1	CSGSPSGRAGLNEQFF	TGCAGCGGCTCCCCTAGCGGGAGGGCCGGTCTCAATGAGCAGTTCTTC
TRBJ2-3	many	TRBD2	TRBV7-9	CASSQTSGSTDTQYF	TGTGCCAGCAGCCAGACTAGCGGGAGCACAGATACGCAGTATTTT
TRBJ1-1	many	NA	TRBV15	CATSSPYSMNTEAFF	TGTGCCACCAGCAGCCCTTACTCCATGAACACTGAAGCTTTCTTT
TRBJ2-7	few	TRBD1	TRBV6-1	CASRRTGGAYEQYF	TGTGCCAGCAGACGGACAGGGGGGGCCTACGAGCAGTACTTC
TRBJ1-1	many	NA	TRBV2	CASRNEGLAFF	TGTGCCAGCCGGAATGAGGGATTAGCTTTCTTT
TRBJ2-7	many	NA	TRBV28	CASSSRGTGYGYEQYF	TGTGCCAGCAGTTCTAGGGGCACAGGCTATGGTTACGAGCAGTACTTC
TRBJ2-7	many	NA	TRBV28	CASTVQGSYEQYF	TGTGCCAGCACCGTTCAGGGCAGCTACGAGCAGTACTTC
TRBJ2-5	many	NA	TRBV20-1	CSRGENGGETQYF	TGCAGCCGGGGAGAGAATGGCGGAGAGACCCAGTACTTC
TRBJ2-7	NA	TRBD1	TRBV10-1	CASSGQGYYEQYF	TGCGCCAGCAGTGGACAGGGTTACTACGAGCAGTACTTC
TRBJ2-7	many	NA	TRBV20-1	CSAKARDSFSYEQYF	TGCAGTGCTAAAGCCAGGGATAGTTTCTCCTACGAGCAGTACTTC
TRBJ2-2	NA	NA	TRBV30	CAWTRNTGELFF	TGTGCCTGGACTAGAAACACCGGGGAGCTGTTTTTT
TRBJ2-2	many	NA	TRBV20-1	CSATNPNTGELFF	TGCAGTGCTACGAACCCTAACACCGGGGAGCTGTTTTTT
TRBJ1-5	many	TRBD1	TRBV28	CASSFGQGQPQHF	TGTGCCAGCAGTTTCGGACAGGGACAGCCCCAGCATTTT
TRBJ2-7	few	NA	TRBV28	CASSKDSLGSYEQYF	TGTGCCAGCAGCAAAGACAGCCTGGGGTCCTACGAGCAGTACTTC
TRBJ1-5	few	NA	TRBV18	CASSPYGTQYSNQPQHF	TGTGCCAGCTCACCTTACGGGACACAATATAGCAATCAGCCCCAGCATTTT
TRBJ2-5	many	NA	TRBV28	CASRSGREEETQYF	TGTGCCAGCAGGTCGGGCAGGGAGGAAGAGACCCAGTACTTC
TRBJ2-1	few	NA	TRBV6-2/TRBV6-3	CASSYSPGEQFF	TGTGCCAGCAGTTACTCGCCGGGTGAGCAGTTCTTC
TRBJ2-7	few	NA	TRBV27	CASSKDGGIQAYEQYF	TGTGCCAGCAGTAAGGACGGGGGCATTCAGGCCTACGAGCAGTACTTC
TRBJ2-3	few	TRBD1	TRBV2	CASTGGPSVTDTQYF	TGTGCCAGCACAGGGGGCCCAAGCGTTACAGATACGCAGTATTTT
TRBJ1-2	many	NA	TRBV7-8	CASSLEADLYGYTF	TGTGCCAGCAGCTTAGAGGCAGACCTCTATGGCTACACCTTC
TRBJ2-4	NA	NA	TRBV4-2	CASSKLATHLAKNIQYF	TGTGCCAGCAGCAAACTAGCCACACACTTAGCCAAAAACATTCAGTACTTC
TRBJ1-5	many	NA	TRBV28	CASSLFGQPQHF	TGTGCCAGCAGTTTATTCGGTCAGCCCCAGCATTTT
TRBJ1-5	NA	TRBD1	TRBV30	CAWSDSQGASDQPQHF	TGTGCCTGGAGTGATTCGCAGGGGGCATCGGATCAGCCCCAGCATTTT
TRBJ2-7	many	TRBD1	TRBV27	CASSSRDRVNEQYF	TGTGCCAGCAGTTCCCGGGACAGGGTGAACGAGCAGTACTTC
TRBJ1-5	many	NA	TRBV11-2	CASSSDPGPNQPQHF	TGTGCCAGCAGCTCAGACCCCGGCCCCAATCAGCCCCAGCATTTT
TRBJ1-4	NA	NA	TRBV5-5	CASSSRGLGNEKLFF	TGTGCCAGCAGCTCACGGGGGTTGGGTAATGAAAAACTGTTTTTT
TRBJ2-1	few	NA	TRBV7-2	CASSLGDASDEQFF	TGTGCCAGCAGCTTAGGGGACGCCTCCGATGAGCAGTTCTTC
TRBJ2-7	few	NA	TRBV7-9	CASSLSGSRDEQYF	TGTGCCAGCAGCTTAAGTGGGAGCCGAGACGAGCAGTACTTC
TRBJ2-3	NA	NA	TRBV20-1	CSATRAGVATDTQYF	TGCAGTGCAACGAGGGCAGGGGTTGCCACAGATACGCAGTATTTT
TRBJ2-5	NA	TRBD2	TRBV11-2	CASSLGASGRSQETQYF	TGTGCCAGCAGCTTAGGAGCTAGCGGGAGGAGCCAAGAGACCCAGTACTTC
TRBJ2-2	few	NA	TRBV10-3	CAISGGGSGELFF	TGTGCCATCAGTGGTGGCGGGTCCGGGGAGCTGTTTTTT
TRBJ1-2	few	NA	TRBV6-2/TRBV6-3	CASQAELGYGYTF	TGTGCCAGCCAAGCTGAGTTAGGCTATGGCTACACCTTC
TRBJ1-3	many	NA	TRBV28	CASSSTRNTIYF	TGTGCCAGCAGTTCCACCAGAAACACCATATATTTT